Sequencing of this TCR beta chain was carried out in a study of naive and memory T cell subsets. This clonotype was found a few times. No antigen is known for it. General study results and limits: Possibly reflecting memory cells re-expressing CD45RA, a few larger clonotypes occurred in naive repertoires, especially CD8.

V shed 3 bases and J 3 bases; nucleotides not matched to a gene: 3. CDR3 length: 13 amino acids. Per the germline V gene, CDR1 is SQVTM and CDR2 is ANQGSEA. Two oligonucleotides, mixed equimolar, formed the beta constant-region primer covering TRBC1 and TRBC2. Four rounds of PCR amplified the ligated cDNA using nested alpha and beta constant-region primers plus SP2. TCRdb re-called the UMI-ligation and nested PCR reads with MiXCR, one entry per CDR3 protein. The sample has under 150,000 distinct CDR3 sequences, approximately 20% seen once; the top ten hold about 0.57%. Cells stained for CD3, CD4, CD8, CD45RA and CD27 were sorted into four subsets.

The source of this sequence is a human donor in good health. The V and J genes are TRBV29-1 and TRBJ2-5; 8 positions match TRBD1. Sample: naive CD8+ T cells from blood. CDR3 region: CSVEDRVEETQYF. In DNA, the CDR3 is TGCAGCGTTGAGGACAGGGTCGAAGAGACCCAGTACTTC.